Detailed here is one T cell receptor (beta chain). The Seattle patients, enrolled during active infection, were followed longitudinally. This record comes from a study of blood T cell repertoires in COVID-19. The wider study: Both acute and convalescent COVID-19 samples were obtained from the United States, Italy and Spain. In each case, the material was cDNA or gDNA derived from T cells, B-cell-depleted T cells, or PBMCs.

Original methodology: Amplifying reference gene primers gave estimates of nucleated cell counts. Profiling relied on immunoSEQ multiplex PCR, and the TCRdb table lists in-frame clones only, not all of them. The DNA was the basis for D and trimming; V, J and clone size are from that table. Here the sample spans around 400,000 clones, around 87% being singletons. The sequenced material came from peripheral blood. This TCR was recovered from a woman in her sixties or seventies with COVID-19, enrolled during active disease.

The CDR3 loop reads CASSGQGRGVGYTF. The CDR3, as DNA: TGTGCCAGCAGTGGACAGGGCAGGGGAGTTGGCTACACCTTC. The chain recombines TRBV9 with TRBJ1-2; 8 nucleotides line up with TRBD1. The V and J ends lost 5 bases and 7 bases, in that order; junction bases with no gene match: 10. The CDR3 contains 14 residues. Germline assignment: CDR1 SGDLS and CDR2 YYNGEE.